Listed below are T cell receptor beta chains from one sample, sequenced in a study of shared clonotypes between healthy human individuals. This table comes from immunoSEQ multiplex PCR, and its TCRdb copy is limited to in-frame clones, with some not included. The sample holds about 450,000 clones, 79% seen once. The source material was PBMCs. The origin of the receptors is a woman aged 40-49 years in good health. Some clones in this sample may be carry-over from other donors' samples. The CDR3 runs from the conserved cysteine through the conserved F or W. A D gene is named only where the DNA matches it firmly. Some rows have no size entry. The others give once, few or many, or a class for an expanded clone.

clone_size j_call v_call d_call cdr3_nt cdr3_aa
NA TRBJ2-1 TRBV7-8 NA TGTGCCAGCAGCCGGGACACCGGATCCTACAATGAGCAGTTCTTC CASSRDTGSYNEQFF
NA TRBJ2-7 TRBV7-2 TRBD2 TGTGCCAGCAGCTTTAGCGGGAGGCTATCCTACGAGCAGTACTTC CASSFSGRLSYEQYF
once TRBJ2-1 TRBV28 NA TGTGCCAGCAGTTTATATCTCGTCCGCGACAATGAGCAGTTCTTC CASSLYLVRDNEQFF
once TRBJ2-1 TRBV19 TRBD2 TGTGCCAGTAGCCGACTAGCGGCCGAGTCCTACAATGAGCAGTTCTTC CASSRLAAESYNEQFF
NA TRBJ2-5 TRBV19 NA TGTGCCAGTAGTATCCTTAGCCAAGAGACCCAGTACTTC CASSILSQETQYF
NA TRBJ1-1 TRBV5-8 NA TGTGCCAGCAGCTTGGTGCACCCGAACACTGAAGCTTTCTTT CASSLVHPNTEAFF
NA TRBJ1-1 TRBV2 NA TGTGCCAGCAGTGAACAGGGAAGAAACACTGAAGCTTTCTTT CASSEQGRNTEAFF
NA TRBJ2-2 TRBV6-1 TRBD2 TGTGCCAGCAGTGTTGGACTAGCGGGGCTCACCGGGGAGCTGTTTTTT CASSVGLAGLTGELFF
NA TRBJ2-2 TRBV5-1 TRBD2 TGCGCCACCACTAGCGCTCACGGGGAGCTGTTTTTT CATTSAHGELFF
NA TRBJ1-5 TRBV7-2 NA TGTGCCAGCAGCTTAGGGGGGCCTAGCAATCAGCCCCAGCATTTT CASSLGGPSNQPQHF
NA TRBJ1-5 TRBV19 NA TGTGCCAGTAGTCTACAGGGAGGCAATCAGCCCCAGCATTTT CASSLQGGNQPQHF
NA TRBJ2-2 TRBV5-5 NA TGTGCCAGCAGCTTATCCGGCACCGGGGAGCTGTTTTTT CASSLSGTGELFF
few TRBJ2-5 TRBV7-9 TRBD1 TGTGCCAGCAGCTTCTCGGACAGGGGGCCAGAGACCCAGTACTTC CASSFSDRGPETQYF
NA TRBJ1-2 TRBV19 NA TGTGCCAGTAGTATAGATGTGACGACCTATGGCTACACCTTC CASSIDVTTYGYTF
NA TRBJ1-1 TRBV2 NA TGTGCCAGCAGTGAAGAGGGGGGAGGGATGAACACTGAAGCTTTCTTT CASSEEGGGMNTEAFF
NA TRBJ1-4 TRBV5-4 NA TGTGCCAGCGCACGCGGGACTGATAATGAAAAACTGTTTTTT CASARGTDNEKLFF
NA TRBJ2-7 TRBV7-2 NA TGTGCCAGCAGCTTAGGACAGGCGACCTACGAGCAGTACTTC CASSLGQATYEQYF
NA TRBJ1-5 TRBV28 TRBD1 TGTGCCAGCAGTTTATCAGGGGGGCCAAATCAGCCCCAGCATTTT CASSLSGGPNQPQHF
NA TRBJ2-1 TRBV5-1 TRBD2 TGCGCCAGCAGCTTGGGCGGCGGGAGGGCCAATGAGCAGTTCTTC CASSLGGGRANEQFF
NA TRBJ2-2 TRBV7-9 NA TGTGCCAGCAGCATTACAGGGACCGGGGAGCTGTTTTTT CASSITGTGELFF
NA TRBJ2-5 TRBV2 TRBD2 TGTGCCAGCTTACCCGGACTAGCAGACCAAGAGACCCAGTACTTC CASLPGLADQETQYF
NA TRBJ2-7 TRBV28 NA TGTGCCAGCAATTTGCAGGGGGGATACTACGAGCAGTACTTC CASNLQGGYYEQYF
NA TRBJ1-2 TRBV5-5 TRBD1 TGTGCCAGCAGCTTGGACCGGGACAGGATATATGGCTACACCTTC CASSLDRDRIYGYTF
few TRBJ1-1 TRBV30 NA TGTGCCTGGGCTCTCCGGACTGAAGCTTTCTTT CAWALRTEAFF
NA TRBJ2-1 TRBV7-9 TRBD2 TGTGCCAGCAGCTTAAGACTAGCGGGAGAGATAAATGAGCAGTTCTTC CASSLRLAGEINEQFF
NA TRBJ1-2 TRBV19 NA TGTGCCAGTACCCTGGGGGGCAGAACTAACTATGGCTACACCTTC CASTLGGRTNYGYTF
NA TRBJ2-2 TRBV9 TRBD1 TGTGCCAGCAGCTCAAAGACAGGGGGCATCGCCGGGGAGCTGTTTTTT CASSSKTGGIAGELFF